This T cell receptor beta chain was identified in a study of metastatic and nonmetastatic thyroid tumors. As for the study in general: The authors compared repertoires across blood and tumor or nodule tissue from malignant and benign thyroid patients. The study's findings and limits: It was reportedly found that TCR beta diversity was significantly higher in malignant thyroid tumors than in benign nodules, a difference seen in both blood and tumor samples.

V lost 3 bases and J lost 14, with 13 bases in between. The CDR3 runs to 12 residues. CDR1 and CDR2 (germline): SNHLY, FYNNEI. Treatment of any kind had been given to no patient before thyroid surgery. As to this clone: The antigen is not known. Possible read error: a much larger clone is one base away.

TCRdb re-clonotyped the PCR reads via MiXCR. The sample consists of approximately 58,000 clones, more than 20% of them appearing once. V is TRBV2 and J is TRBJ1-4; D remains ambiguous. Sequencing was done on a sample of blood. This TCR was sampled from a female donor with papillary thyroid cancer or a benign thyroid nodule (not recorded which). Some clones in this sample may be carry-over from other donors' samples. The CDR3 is CASSESGRRLFF. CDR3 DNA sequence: TGTGCCAGCAGTGAGAGCGGGAGGAGGCTGTTTTTT.